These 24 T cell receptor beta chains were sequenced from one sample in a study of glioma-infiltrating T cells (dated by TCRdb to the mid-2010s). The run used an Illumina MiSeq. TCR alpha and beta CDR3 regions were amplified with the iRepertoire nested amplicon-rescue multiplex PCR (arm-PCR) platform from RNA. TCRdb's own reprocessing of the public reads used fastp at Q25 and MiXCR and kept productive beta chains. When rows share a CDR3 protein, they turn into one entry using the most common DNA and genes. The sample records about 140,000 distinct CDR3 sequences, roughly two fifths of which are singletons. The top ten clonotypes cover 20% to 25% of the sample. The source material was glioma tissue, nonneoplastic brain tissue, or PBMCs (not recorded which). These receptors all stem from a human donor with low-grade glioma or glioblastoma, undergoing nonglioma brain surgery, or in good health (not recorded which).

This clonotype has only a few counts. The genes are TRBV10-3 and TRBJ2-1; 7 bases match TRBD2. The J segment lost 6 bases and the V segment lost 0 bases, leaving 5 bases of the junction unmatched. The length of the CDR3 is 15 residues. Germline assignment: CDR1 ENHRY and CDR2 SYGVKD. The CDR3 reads CAISESRAGTNEQFF. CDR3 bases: TGTGCCATCAGTGAGTCGAGAGCGGGAACCAATGAGCAGTTCTTC.

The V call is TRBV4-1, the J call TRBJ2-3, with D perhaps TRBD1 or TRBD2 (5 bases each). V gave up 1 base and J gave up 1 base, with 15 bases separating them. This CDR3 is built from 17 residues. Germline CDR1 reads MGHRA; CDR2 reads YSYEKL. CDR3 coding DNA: TGCGCCAGCAGCCAAGTTTTTGGGGGAATGGGCACAGATACGCAGTATTTT. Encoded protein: CASSQVFGGMGTDTQYF.

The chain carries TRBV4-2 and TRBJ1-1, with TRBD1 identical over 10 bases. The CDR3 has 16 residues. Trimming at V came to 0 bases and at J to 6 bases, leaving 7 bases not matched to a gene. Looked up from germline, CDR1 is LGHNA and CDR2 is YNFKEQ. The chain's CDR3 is CASSQDVGQGSAEAFF. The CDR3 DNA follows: TGTGCCAGCAGCCAAGATGTGGGACAGGGGAGCGCTGAAGCTTTCTTT.

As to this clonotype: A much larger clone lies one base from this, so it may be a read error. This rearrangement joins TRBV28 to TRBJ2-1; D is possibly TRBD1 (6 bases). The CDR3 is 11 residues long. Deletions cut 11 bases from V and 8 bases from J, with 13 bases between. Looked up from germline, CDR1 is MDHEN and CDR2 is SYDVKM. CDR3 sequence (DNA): TGTGCCTCCGAGGGGGAAGATGAGCAGTTCTTC. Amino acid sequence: CASEGEDEQFF.

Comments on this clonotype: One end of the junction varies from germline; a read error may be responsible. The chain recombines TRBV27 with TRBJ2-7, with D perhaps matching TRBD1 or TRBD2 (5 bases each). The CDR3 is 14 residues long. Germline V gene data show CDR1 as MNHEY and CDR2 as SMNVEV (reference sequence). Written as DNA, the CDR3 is TGTGACAGCAGTCCTCTGGGGGAGTCGAGAGAGCAGTACTTC. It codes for CDSSPLGESREQYF.

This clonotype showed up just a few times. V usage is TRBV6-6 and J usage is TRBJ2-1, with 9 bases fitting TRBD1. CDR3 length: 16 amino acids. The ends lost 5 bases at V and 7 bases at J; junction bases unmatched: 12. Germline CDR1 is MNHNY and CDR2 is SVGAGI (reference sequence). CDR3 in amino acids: CASSQYSGTGLNEQFF. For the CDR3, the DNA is TGTGCCAGCAGTCAATACTCCGGGACAGGGCTGAATGAGCAGTTCTTC.

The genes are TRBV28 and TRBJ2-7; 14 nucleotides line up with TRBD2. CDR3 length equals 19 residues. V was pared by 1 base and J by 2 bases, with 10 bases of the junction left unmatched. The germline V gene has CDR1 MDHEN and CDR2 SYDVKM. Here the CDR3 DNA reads TGTGCCAGCAGTTTATCCCGACTAGCGGGAGGGTCTATGCCCTACGAGCAGTACTTC. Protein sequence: CASSLSRLAGGSMPYEQYF.

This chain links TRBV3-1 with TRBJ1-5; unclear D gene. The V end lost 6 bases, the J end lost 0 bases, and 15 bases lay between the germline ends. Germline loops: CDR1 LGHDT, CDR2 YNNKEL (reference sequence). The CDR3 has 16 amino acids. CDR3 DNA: TGTGCCAGCAGGACTTCAGGAGATCGTAGCAATCAGCCCCAGCATTTT. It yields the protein CASRTSGDRSNQPQHF.

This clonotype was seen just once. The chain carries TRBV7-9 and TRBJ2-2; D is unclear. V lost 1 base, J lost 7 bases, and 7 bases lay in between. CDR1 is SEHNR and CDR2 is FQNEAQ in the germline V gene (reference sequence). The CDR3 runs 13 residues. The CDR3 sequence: CASSLEGFGELFF. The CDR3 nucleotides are TGTGCCAGCAGCTTAGAAGGGTTCGGGGAGCTGTTTTTT.

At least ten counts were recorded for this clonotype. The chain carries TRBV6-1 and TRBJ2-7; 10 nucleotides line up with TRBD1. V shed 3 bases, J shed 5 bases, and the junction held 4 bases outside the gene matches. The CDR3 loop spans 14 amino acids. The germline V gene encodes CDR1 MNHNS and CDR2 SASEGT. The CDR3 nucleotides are TGTGCCAGCAGTGATTCCGGGACAGGGGACGAGCAGTACTTC. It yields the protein CASSDSGTGDEQYF.

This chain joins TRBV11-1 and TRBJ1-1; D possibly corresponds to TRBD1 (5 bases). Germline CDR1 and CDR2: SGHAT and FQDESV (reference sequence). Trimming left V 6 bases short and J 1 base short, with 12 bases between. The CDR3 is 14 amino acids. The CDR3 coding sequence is TGTGCCAGCAGATTGATGGGGGAGAACACTGAAGCTTTCTTT. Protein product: CASRLMGENTEAFF.

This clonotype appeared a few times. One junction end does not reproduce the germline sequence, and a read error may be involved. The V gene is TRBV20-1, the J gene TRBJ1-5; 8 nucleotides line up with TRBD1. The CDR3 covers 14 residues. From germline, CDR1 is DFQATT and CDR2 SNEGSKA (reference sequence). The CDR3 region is CSARGDRSSQPQHF. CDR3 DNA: TGCAGCGCTAGAGGGGACAGGTCCAGTCAGCCCCAGCATTTT.

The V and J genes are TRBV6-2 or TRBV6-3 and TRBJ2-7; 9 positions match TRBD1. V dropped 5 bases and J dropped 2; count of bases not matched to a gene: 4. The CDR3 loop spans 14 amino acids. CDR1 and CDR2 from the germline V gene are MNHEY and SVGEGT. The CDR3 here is CASSPRQGAYEQYF. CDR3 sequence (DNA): TGTGCCAGCAGTCCCCGACAGGGGGCCTACGAGCAGTACTTC.

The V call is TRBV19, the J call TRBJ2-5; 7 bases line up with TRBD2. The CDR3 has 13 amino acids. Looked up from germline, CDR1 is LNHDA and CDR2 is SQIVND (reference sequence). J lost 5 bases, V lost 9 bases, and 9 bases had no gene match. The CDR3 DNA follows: TGTGCCAGCCGGGGGGAACTACCGGAGACCCAGTACTTC. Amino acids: CASRGELPETQYF.

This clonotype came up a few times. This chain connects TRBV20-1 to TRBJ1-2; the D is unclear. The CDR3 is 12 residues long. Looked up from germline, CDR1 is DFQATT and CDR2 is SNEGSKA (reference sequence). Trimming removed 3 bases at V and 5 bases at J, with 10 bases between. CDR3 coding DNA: TGCAGTGCTAGTGCAAGATTTTATGGCTACACCTTC. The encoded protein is CSASARFYGYTF.

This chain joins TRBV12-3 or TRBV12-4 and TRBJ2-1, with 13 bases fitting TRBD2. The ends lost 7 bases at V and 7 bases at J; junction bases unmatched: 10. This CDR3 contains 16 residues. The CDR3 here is CASTLTSGGAANEQFF. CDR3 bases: TGTGCCAGCACTCTAACTAGCGGGGGGGCCGCAAATGAGCAGTTCTTC.

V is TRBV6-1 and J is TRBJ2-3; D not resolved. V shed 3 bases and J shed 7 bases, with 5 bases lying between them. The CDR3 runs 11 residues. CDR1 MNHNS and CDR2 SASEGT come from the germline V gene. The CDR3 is CASSDGHTQYF. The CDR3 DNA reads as TGTGCCAGCAGTGATGGCCATACGCAGTATTTT.

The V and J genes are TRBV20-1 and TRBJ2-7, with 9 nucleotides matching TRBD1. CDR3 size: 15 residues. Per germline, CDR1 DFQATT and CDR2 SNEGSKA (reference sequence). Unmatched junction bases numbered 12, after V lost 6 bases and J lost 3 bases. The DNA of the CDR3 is TGCAGTGCCTGGTCGGGGACAGGGCTTAACTACGAGCAGTACTTC. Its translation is CSAWSGTGLNYEQYF.

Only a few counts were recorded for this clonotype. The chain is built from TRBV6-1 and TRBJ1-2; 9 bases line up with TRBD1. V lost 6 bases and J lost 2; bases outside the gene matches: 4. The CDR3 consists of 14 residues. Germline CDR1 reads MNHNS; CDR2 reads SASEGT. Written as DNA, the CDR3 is TGTGCCAGCAGCCCCGGGACAGGGAACTATGGCTACACCTTC. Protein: CASSPGTGNYGYTF.

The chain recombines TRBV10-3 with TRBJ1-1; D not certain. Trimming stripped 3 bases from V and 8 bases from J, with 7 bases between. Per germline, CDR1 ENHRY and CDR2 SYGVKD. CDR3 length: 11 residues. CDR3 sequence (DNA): TGTGCCATCAGTGAAGGCGGAGAAGCTTTCTTT. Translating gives CAISEGGEAFF.

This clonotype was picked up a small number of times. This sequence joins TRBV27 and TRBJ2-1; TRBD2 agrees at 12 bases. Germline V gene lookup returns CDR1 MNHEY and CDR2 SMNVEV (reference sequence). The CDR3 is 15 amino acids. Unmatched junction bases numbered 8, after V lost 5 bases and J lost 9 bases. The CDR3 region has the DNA TGTGCCAGCAGTATCCTTACTAGCGGGGGGATTGAGCAGTTCTTC. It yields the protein CASSILTSGGIEQFF.

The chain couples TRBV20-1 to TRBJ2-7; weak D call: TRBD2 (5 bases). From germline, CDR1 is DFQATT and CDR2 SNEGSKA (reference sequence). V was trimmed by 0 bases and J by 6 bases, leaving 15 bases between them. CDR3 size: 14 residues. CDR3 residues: CSARDTRAPREQYF. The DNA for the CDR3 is TGCAGTGCTAGAGACACTAGGGCCCCCCGCGAGCAGTACTTC.

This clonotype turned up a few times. CDR3: CASTDIPTEAFF. The CDR3 DNA follows: TGTGCCAGCACCGACATTCCCACTGAAGCTTTCTTT. The V gene is TRBV28, the J gene TRBJ1-1; D is unclear. Trimming pared 7 bases from V and 4 bases from J, leaving 10 bases between. CDR1 and CDR2 (germline): MDHEN, SYDVKM. This CDR3 region has 12 residues.

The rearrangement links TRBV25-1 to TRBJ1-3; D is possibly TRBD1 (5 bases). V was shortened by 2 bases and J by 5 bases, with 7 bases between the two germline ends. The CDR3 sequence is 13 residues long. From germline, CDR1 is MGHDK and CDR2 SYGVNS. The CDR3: CASSEGARNTIYF. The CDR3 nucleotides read TGTGCCAGCAGTGAAGGGGCCCGAAACACCATATATTTT.